This T cell receptor beta chain is drawn from a study of long-term antiretroviral therapy in people with HIV (dated by TCRdb to the early 2020s). Background for the entire study: The earliest samples were collected roughly a decade before the 2015 WHO recommendation for immediate ART, at a time when ART was usually postponed until CD4 counts fell. A retrospective serial study tested whether ART initiation and durable HIV suppression were associated with changes in peripheral blood TRB repertoire composition and diversity. A total of about 200 cryopreserved PBMC samples were contributed to the cohort by 30 adults with confirmed HIV infection, with samples collected serially over a mean of about 6 years (range 1-12). Of the 30 to 35 participants with HIV, approximately twelve were female. No cross-contamination during QIAcube processing was seen in test extractions of a monoclonal T-cell line run alongside a few dozen polyclonal samples. The paper as a whole reports these results and caveats: Narrower CDR3 length ranges were observed in HIV repertoires than in controls, and an antigen-experienced repertoire with only a slight naive shift after ART was suggested by the network structure. Since PBMC availability was limited, sequencing covered only the TCR beta chain, with no alpha chain pairing. Inferences about post-ART repertoire changes were limited because no data were available on ART adherence, viral resistance or therapy changes. The samples span the years 2004 to 2017, and the ART regimens used at that time may not be as effective as current regimens. A significant increase in TRB diversity was found to be associated with ART initiation, although TRB diversity was observed to remain significantly below that of transplant donor controls even after long-term ART. The repertoire was dominated across all time points by expanded TRB clones identified before ART initiation, although this dominance was seen to fluctuate and to decrease in many PLHIV after ART. Because cell numbers in pre-ART samples were limited, unsorted PBMC were profiled instead of sorted CD4+ and CD8+ T cells.

This clone has a handful of counts. What antigen it recognizes has not been identified. No clone much larger than this one lies a single base away; base qualities are absent. Inclusion was restricted to participants for whom at least one PBMC sample before ART initiation and at least two post-ART samples were available. Every participant with HIV received treatment in the United States of America. Before DNA extraction, cryopreserved samples of roughly 0.9-11 million PBMC were thawed and washed. At the time of the earliest PBMC sample for each participant with HIV, ages ranged from about 20 to 54 years. PBMC samples were contributed by each participant from 1-4 timepoints before ART initiation and 2-8 timepoints after ART initiation, with a median of 7 samples. For every participant, serial HIV viral load, CD4+ T-cell count, ART history and demographic data were obtained. A Qiagen kit on a QIAcube was used to extract genomic DNA from unsorted PBMC, with samples processed in batches of 12.

For CDR1 and CDR2, the germline V gene (reference sequence) lists MNHEY and SMNVEV. The CDR3, cysteine through phenylalanine, is 14 amino acids long. Just CDR3 DNA is preserved here, 42 bases in frame from base 1. The germline V and J ends show losses of 4 bases and 5 bases respectively, and no gene match explains 8 bases of the junction. The immunoSEQ hsTCRB v3.0 assay was used at survey level resolution to sequence the TRB variable region. TRB sequencing targeted a depth of roughly 40,000-55,000 T-cell genomes per sample. Pooled TRB libraries were sequenced on an Illumina MiSeq with a v3 150-cycle kit. The original methods were these. Analysis of repertoires was carried out in R inside a reproducible Nextflow workflow spanning QC, data transformation and analysis. LymphoSeq2, an R package for AIRR-Seq data exploration, was used to implement custom analyses. A handful of samples that produced fewer than 5000 total TRB sequences were removed, so 150 to 200 HIV repertoires were analyzed. Among the 180 to 200 retained HIV repertoires, approximately 61 were collected before ART initiation and 120 to 130 after ART initiation. Repertoires were downsampled to 5000 TRB nucleotide sequences, and summary statistics were averaged over 100 downsampling iterations. The analysis kept only TRB sequences whose CDR3 regions were at least seven amino acids long. Diversity was measured with a Shannon entropy-derived clonality score and the Gini coefficient. In the repertoire networks, any two of the top 5000 CDR3 amino acid sequences were linked whenever the two sequences differed by an edit distance of one. Antigen specificity groups and MHC restriction were predicted for TRB CDR3 amino acid sequences with GLIPH2. To flag known associations with CMV, EBV, HIV or tissue antigens, CDR3 amino acid sequences were compared against VDJdb and McPAS-TCR. Pre-ART, post-ART and control groups were compared with Wilcoxon signed-rank tests and Holm-Bonferroni correction. TCRdb stores this immuneACCESS table with in-frame sequences only. Part of the clones is absent; in the studies checked, under half of the shortfall reflects unresolved V genes, and no reason is known for the rest. V and J calls plus clone size are reproduced from that table; the DNA served to infer D and trimming. This sample holds roughly 28,000 clones; roughly 86% were observed only once. The top ten hold under 5.5% of the sample.

The source was unsorted PBMCs, collected roughly 2.7 years after starting antiretroviral therapy. The sequence links TRBV27 to TRBJ2-7; 7 of the junction bases match TRBD2. This TCR was recovered from a middle-aged man with HIV. The nucleotide sequence reads TGTGCCAGCAGTTCGGGTGGGAGGGCCAACGAGCAGTACTTC. The translation is CASSSGGRANEQYF.